The 29 T cell receptor beta chains in this list originate from one sample, sequenced in a study of T-cell memory formation after mild COVID-19. TCRdb re-analysed the 5' RACE reads in MiXCR, keeping a single row per CDR3 protein. The sample lists about 250,000 distinct CDR3 sequences; approximately 15% were seen once. Sequences were obtained from PBMCs or a T cell subset sorted from them (not recorded which). These receptors all come from an adult woman who had mild COVID-19 (a few samples of this study predate the infection). Cell type and time point are not known.

V usage is TRBV7-3 and J usage is TRBJ2-3; the D call may be TRBD1 or TRBD2 (5 bases each). The V gene lost 2 bases and the J gene lost 5 bases, with 11 bases spanning the gap. The CDR3 has 14 residues. Germline CDR1 reads SGHTA; CDR2 reads FQGTGA. CDR3 region: CASSLVPGGDTQYF. In nucleotides, the CDR3 is TGTGCCAGCAGCTTAGTCCCTGGGGGAGATACGCAGTATTTT.

This chain links TRBV19 with TRBJ2-2; perhaps D is TRBD1 or TRBD2 (5 bases each). Germline values: CDR1 LNHDA, CDR2 SQIVND (reference sequence). Trimming took 6 bases from V and 5 from J, leaving 10 bases between them. The CDR3 loop spans 13 amino acids. CDR3 amino acids: CASRGTVTGELFF. The DNA for the CDR3 is TGTGCCAGTAGGGGGACGGTGACCGGGGAGCTGTTTTTT. Variable domain in full (rest from reference TRBV19 and TRBJ2-2): DGGITQSPKYLFRKEGQNVTLSCEQNLNHDAMYWYRQDPGQGLRLIYYSQIVNDFQKGDIAEGYSVSREKKESFPLTVTSAQKNPTAFYLCASRGTVTGELFFGEGSRLTVL.

This clonotype has a handful of counts. The chain couples TRBV7-2 to TRBJ2-5; TRBD2 might be the D (6 bases). The CDR3 runs to 13 residues. The germline V and J ends were trimmed by 5 bases and 5 bases, with 12 bases remaining between them. Germline CDR1 SGHTA, CDR2 FQGNSA. DNA for the CDR3: TGTGCCAGCAGCCGCTGGGGGGAGGAGACCCAGTACTTC. This sequence encodes CASSRWGEETQYF.

The chain has TRBV25-1 and TRBJ2-3; 11 nucleotides align to TRBD2. Germline CDR1 and CDR2: MGHDK and SYGVNS. The CDR3 totals 17 residues. After removal of 4 bases from V and 6 bases from J, the junction contained 12 bases not matched to a gene. CDR3 loop: CASSGPTSGSEDDTQYF. The CDR3, as DNA: TGTGCCAGCAGTGGACCAACTAGCGGGAGTGAGGATGATACGCAGTATTTT. Supplemented by reference TRBV25-1 and TRBJ2-3, the full variable domain reads EADIYQTPRYLVIGTGKKITLECSQTMGHDKMYWYQQDPGMELHLIHYSYGVNSTEKGDLSSESTVSRIRTEHFPLTLESARPSHTSQYLCASSGPTSGSEDDTQYFGPGTRLTVL.

The sample holds a few counts of this clonotype. The chain recombines TRBV20-1 with TRBJ1-1, with D unresolved. CDR1 and CDR2 (germline): DFQATT, SNEGSKA (reference sequence). With 3 bases removed from V and 4 bases from J, the gap between germline ends came to 18 bases. The length of the CDR3 is 15 residues. The CDR3 sequence: CSASGFTKRGTEAFF. As DNA, the CDR3 is TGCAGTGCTAGCGGGTTCACCAAGCGGGGCACTGAAGCTTTCTTT.

The J gene is TRBJ2-3, the V gene TRBV11-2; D is uncertain. V was trimmed by 8 bases and J by 0 bases, leaving 15 bases between them. This CDR3 is 15 amino acids long. Germline CDR1 reads SGHAT; CDR2 reads FQNNGV. The CDR3 loop reads CASARSPGSTDTQYF. The CDR3 nucleotides read TGTGCCAGCGCAAGGTCCCCCGGTAGCACAGATACGCAGTATTTT.

This clonotype was counted a few times. The V and J genes are TRBV16 and TRBJ2-1; D gene ambiguous. The CDR3 runs 14 residues. With 0 bases removed from V and 7 bases from J, the gap between germline ends came to 10 bases. Germline V lookup: CDR1 KGHSY, CDR2 FQNENV. The CDR3 bases are TGTGCCAGCAGCCAATCCACAGTGTTTAATGAGCAGTTCTTC. Translating gives CASSQSTVFNEQFF.

This clonotype was recorded a few times. This chain connects TRBV6-5 to TRBJ2-3; D could derive from TRBD1 or TRBD2 (5 bases each). Looked up from germline, CDR1 is MNHEY and CDR2 is SVGAGI. Trimming pared 6 bases from V and 6 bases from J, leaving 19 bases between. The CDR3 has 15 residues. As DNA, the CDR3 is TGTGCCAGCAGCCGCCGGGACGGGGAATGGGATACGCAGTATTTT. Translation gives CASSRRDGEWDTQYF.

V usage is TRBV6-1 and J usage is TRBJ2-1; D might be TRBD1 or TRBD2, each matching 5 bases. The ends were cut back, 2 bases at V and 7 bases at J, with 12 bases in the middle. The CDR3 length is 14 residues. CDR1 and CDR2 from the germline V gene are MNHNS and SASEGT. This chain's CDR3 is CASSETPGPNEQFF. CDR3 nucleotide sequence: TGTGCCAGCAGTGAAACCCCGGGGCCTAATGAGCAGTTCTTC.

The chain couples TRBV9 to TRBJ2-1, with 9 bases lining up with TRBD1. The CDR3 extends over 15 amino acids. CDR1 SGDLS and CDR2 YYNGEE come from the germline V gene. V lost 0 bases and J lost 7; bases outside the gene matches: 5. The CDR3 sequence: CASSVGDRDVNEQFF. In nucleotides, the CDR3 is TGTGCCAGCAGCGTAGGGGACAGGGATGTGAATGAGCAGTTCTTC.

Ten or more counts support this clonotype. The V and J genes are TRBV27 and TRBJ1-2, with D unresolved. The CDR3 totals 13 residues. The V end lost 3 bases, the J end lost 2 bases, and 7 bases lay between the germline ends. Germline V gives CDR1 MNHEY, CDR2 SMNVEV (reference sequence). CDR3 sequence (DNA): TGTGCCAGCAGTTTCACAATGAACTATGGCTACACCTTC. It translates to CASSFTMNYGYTF.

There are a few counts of this clonotype. The chain carries TRBV7-3 and TRBJ1-1; TRBD1 matches at 7 bases. The CDR3 covers 13 residues. The trim removed 6 bases at V and 5 bases at J, leaving 6 bases unmatched. Germline V gene data show CDR1 as SGHTA and CDR2 as FQGTGA. In DNA, the CDR3 is TGTGCCAGCAGTCAGACAGGGCAAACTGAAGCTTTCTTT. It translates to CASSQTGQTEAFF.

The chain recombines TRBV30 with TRBJ2-7; 8 nucleotides line up with TRBD2. The CDR3 runs 12 residues. Germline values: CDR1 GTSNPN, CDR2 SVGIG (reference sequence). The V segment lost 1 base and the J segment 9 bases; nucleotides outside the gene matches: 5. The CDR3 coding sequence is TGTGCCTGGAGTGGTAGCGGGAATGTGCAGTACTTC. Encoded protein: CAWSGSGNVQYF.

This clonotype has just a few counts. This chain uses TRBV6-1 with TRBJ1-5; 9 nucleotides align to TRBD1. V shed 4 bases and J 12 bases; nucleotides not matched to a gene: 4. In germline, CDR1 is MNHNS, CDR2 SASEGT. The CDR3 is made up of 12 amino acids. The CDR3 is CASSGYRGLQHF. CDR3 in DNA: TGTGCCAGCAGTGGTTACAGGGGGCTCCAGCATTTT.

This clonotype showed up many times. This chain joins TRBV6-5 and TRBJ2-1, with 7 bases lining up with TRBD1. There are 15 residues in the CDR3. Trimming took 5 bases from V and 4 from J; bases not matched to a gene: 8. Per germline, CDR1 MNHEY and CDR2 SVGAGI. Here the CDR3 DNA reads TGTGCCAGCAGTCAAGGGGGCCCCCTTTACAATGAGCAGTTCTTC. Its protein is CASSQGGPLYNEQFF.

This chain joins TRBV15 and TRBJ1-2; 8 nucleotides line up with TRBD1. The germline gives CDR1 LNHNV, CDR2 YYDKDF (reference sequence). This CDR3 spans 14 amino acids. Germline trimming cut 0 bases from V and 5 bases from J; bases unmatched to any gene: 2. For the CDR3, the DNA is TGTGCCACCAGCAGAGACAGGGGGCAATATGGCTACACCTTC. Encoded protein: CATSRDRGQYGYTF.

The chain uses TRBV5-1 and TRBJ1-2; TRBD1 might be the D (5 bases). The CDR3 runs to 15 residues. V shed 0 bases and J shed 5 bases, with 14 bases lying between them. The germline gives CDR1 SGHRS, CDR2 YFSETQ. The CDR3 reads CASSLDWGKWYGYTF. The CDR3, as DNA: TGCGCCAGCAGCTTGGACTGGGGCAAATGGTATGGCTACACCTTC.

This clonotype was detected ten times or more. V gene TRBV4-1 combines with J gene TRBJ2-5; 11 nucleotides line up with TRBD2. J gave up 5 bases and V 1 base, and 6 bases lay outside the gene matches. Germline CDR1 is MGHRA and CDR2 is YSYEKL. The CDR3 consists of 16 residues. CDR3 in DNA: TGCGCCAGCAGCCAAGGTCTAGCGGGGGGCTGGGAGACCCAGTACTTC. Amino acid sequence: CASSQGLAGGWETQYF.

This clonotype was seen a few times. The chain employs TRBV2 and TRBJ2-6; TRBD1 might be the D (5 bases). V shed 8 bases and J shed 0 bases, with 14 bases lying between them. Germline CDR1 and CDR2: SNHLY and FYNNEI. The CDR3 contains 16 residues. CDR3 loop: CASSLQGLSGANVLTF. Here the CDR3 DNA reads TGTGCCAGCTCGCTGCAGGGCCTCTCTGGGGCCAACGTCCTGACTTTC.

The rearrangement uses TRBV4-3 and TRBJ2-3; 12 bases are a match to TRBD2. V lost 0 bases, J lost 0 bases, and 7 bases stayed unmatched. Germline lookup yields CDR1 LGHNA and CDR2 YSLEER. The CDR3 length is 19 residues. DNA of the CDR3: TGCGCCAGCAGCCAAGAATATCTAGCGGGAGGGCTGAGCACAGATACGCAGTATTTT. As protein: CASSQEYLAGGLSTDTQYF.

The chain is built from TRBV6-2 or TRBV6-3 and TRBJ2-2; no clear D gene. Germline CDR1 MNHEY, CDR2 SVGEGT. Trimming removed 0 bases at V and 10 bases at J, with 9 bases between. CDR3 length: 13 residues. CDR3 region: CASSYSGPPELFF. The CDR3, as DNA: TGTGCCAGCAGTTACTCTGGACCACCGGAGCTGTTTTTT.

The chain employs TRBV15 and TRBJ1-2; D is perhaps TRBD1 (6 bases). This CDR3 contains 15 residues. Germline V CDR1 and CDR2: LNHNV, YYDKDF (reference sequence). Trimming removed 1 base from V and 5 bases from J, with 14 bases in between. The CDR3 sequence is CATSRATGSAYGYTF. CDR3 in DNA: TGTGCCACCAGCAGAGCAACAGGGTCCGCTTATGGCTACACCTTC.

The chain has TRBV29-1 and TRBJ2-7; perhaps TRBD2 as D (5 bases). V gave up 7 bases and J gave up 0 bases, with 16 bases separating them. CDR3 length: 14 amino acids. Germline V gene sequence: CDR1 SQVTM, CDR2 ANQGSEA. In DNA, the CDR3 is TGCAGCGCTGAGACGGGGAAGGGCTCCTACGAGCAGTACTTC. Translation: CSAETGKGSYEQYF.

This clonotype came up many times. This chain joins TRBV7-9 and TRBJ1-1; TRBD1 is a possible D gene (6 bases). Looked up from germline, CDR1 is SEHNR and CDR2 is FQNEAQ (reference sequence). CDR3 length: 14 amino acids. Trimming pared 5 bases from V and 5 bases from J, leaving 15 bases between. In DNA, the CDR3 is TGTGCCAGCAGCGCTTGGGGGCTGCGTACTGAAGCTTTCTTT. Protein sequence: CASSAWGLRTEAFF. Full variable domain (missing parts from reference TRBV7-9 and TRBJ1-1): DTGVSQNPRHKITKRGQNVTFRCDPISEHNRLYWYRQTLGQGPEFLTYFQNEAQLEKSRLLSDRFSAERPKGSFSTLEIQRTEQGDSAMYLCASSAWGLRTEAFFGQGTRLTVV.

There are a few counts of this clonotype. This chain joins TRBV7-2 and TRBJ2-1, with a tentative D call TRBD2 (5 bases). This CDR3 comprises 15 residues. Trimming removed 1 base from V and 0 bases from J, with 7 bases in between. Per the germline V gene, CDR1 is SGHTA and CDR2 is FQGNSA. The CDR3 here is CASSLVSVSYNEQFF. For the CDR3, the DNA is TGTGCCAGCAGCTTAGTTAGCGTCTCCTACAATGAGCAGTTCTTC. Full variable domain (rest looked up from reference TRBV7-2 and TRBJ2-1): GAGVSQSPSNKVTEKGKDVELRCDPISGHTALYWYRQSLGQGLEFLIYFQGNSAPDKSGLPSDRFSAERTGGSVSTLTIQRTQQEDSAVYLCASSLVSVSYNEQFFGPGTRLTVL.

This clonotype was seen only a few times. The chain is built from TRBV7-2 and TRBJ1-1; no clear D. Germline CDR1 and CDR2: SGHTA and FQGNSA. Between the trimmed V and J ends, which lost 10 bases and 10 bases, there was a span of 25 bases. The CDR3 runs to 14 residues. The CDR3: CATAEEGRRGGAFF. DNA for the CDR3: TGTGCCACAGCAGAGGAGGGCCGTAGAGGTGGAGCTTTCTTT.

The chain couples TRBV7-2 to TRBJ1-2; the D gene is possibly TRBD1 (6 bases). The germline gives CDR1 SGHTA, CDR2 FQGNSA. This CDR3 has 11 residues. The germline V and J ends were trimmed by 11 bases and 6 bases, with 13 bases remaining between them. In DNA, the CDR3 is TGTGCCCTTTGGGGGCTACATGGCTACACCTTC. Protein product: CALWGLHGYTF.

The CDR3, as DNA: TGTGCCAGCAGCAGGACAGGCGGGGAGCTGTTTTTT. This encodes CASSRTGGELFF. The gene calls are TRBV12-3 or TRBV12-4 and TRBJ2-2, with 7 nucleotides matching TRBD1. CDR3 length equals 12 residues. V lost 6 bases, J lost 7 bases, and 2 bases stayed unmatched.

This clonotype was seen only a few times. The rearrangement joins TRBV29-1 to TRBJ1-1; unclear D gene. Trimming removed 4 bases from V and 3 bases from J, with 6 bases in between. The germline V gene has CDR1 SQVTM and CDR2 ANQGSEA. This CDR3 comprises 11 residues. The CDR3 reads CSVGVYTEAFF. In DNA, the CDR3 is TGCAGCGTTGGGGTTTACACTGAAGCTTTCTTT. The full variable domain, with the rest looked up from reference TRBV29-1 and TRBJ1-1, is SAVISQKPSRDICQRGTSLTIQCQVDSQVTMMFWYRQQPGQSLTLIATANQGSEATYESGFVIDKFPISRPNLTFSTLTVSNMSPEDSSIYLCSVGVYTEAFFGQGTRLTVV.